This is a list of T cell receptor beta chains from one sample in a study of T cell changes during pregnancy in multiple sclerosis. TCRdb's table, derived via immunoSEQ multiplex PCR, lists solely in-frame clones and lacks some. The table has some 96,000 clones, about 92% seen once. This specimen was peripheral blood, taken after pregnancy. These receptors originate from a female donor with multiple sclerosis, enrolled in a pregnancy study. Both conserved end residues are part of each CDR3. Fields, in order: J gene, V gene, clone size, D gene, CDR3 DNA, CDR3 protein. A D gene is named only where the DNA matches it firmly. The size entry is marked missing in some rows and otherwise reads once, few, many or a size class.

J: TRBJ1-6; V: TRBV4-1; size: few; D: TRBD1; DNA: TGCGCCAGCAGCCAAGAGAGGGGACAGGGCCGTTCACCCCTCCACTTT; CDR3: CASSQERGQGRSPLHF
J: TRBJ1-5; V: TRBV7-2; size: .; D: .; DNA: TGTGCCAGCAGCCATGGTCAGGTGCAGCCCCAGCATTTT; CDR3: CASSHGQVQPQHF
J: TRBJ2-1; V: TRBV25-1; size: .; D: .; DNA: TGTGCCAGCAGTGAATCCCAGGGATCATACAATGAGCAGTTCTTC; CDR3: CASSESQGSYNEQFF
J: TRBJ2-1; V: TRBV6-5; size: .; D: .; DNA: TGTGCCAGCAGCAGGACGGGACTGGTGAACAATGAGCAGTTCTTC; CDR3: CASSRTGLVNNEQFF
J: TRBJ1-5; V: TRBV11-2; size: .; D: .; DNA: TGTGCCAGCAGCTTAGAGAGGGGGAGTAGCCAGCCCCAGCATTTT; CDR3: CASSLERGSSQPQHF
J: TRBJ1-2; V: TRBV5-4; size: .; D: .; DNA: TGTGCCAGCAGCGCCGTCGACTTCTATGGCTACACCTTC; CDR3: CASSAVDFYGYTF
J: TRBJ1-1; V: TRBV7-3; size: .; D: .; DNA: TGTGCCAGCAGCTTAAGTCGGGACACTGAAGCTTTCTTT; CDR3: CASSLSRDTEAFF
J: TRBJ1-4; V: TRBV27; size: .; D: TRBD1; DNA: TGTGCCAGCAGTAAAACAGGGGAGAAACTGTTTTTT; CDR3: CASSKTGEKLFF
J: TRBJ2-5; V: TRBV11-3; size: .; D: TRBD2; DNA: TGTGCCAGCAGCTTGGGTGTACTAGCGGGGGCCCCTCAAGAGACCCAGTACTTC; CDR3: CASSLGVLAGAPQETQYF
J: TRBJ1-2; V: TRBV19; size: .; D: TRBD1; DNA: TGTGCCAGTAGTACGACAGGGGCCTATGGCTACACCTTC; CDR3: CASSTTGAYGYTF
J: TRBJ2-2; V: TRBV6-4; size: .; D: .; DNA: TGTGCCAGCAGTGACACGGGGGCCGGGGAGCTGTTTTTT; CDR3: CASSDTGAGELFF
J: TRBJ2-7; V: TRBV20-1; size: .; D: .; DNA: TGCAGTGCTGGTCCAGTCGAGCAGTACTTC; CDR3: CSAGPVEQYF
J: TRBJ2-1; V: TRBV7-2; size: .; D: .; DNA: TGTGCCAGCAGCTTAGAGATAGGGGGAAATGAGCAGTTCTTC; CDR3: CASSLEIGGNEQFF
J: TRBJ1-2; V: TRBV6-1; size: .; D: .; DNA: TGTGCCAGCAGTGTGGGGACTCCAGCTAACTATGGCTACACCTTC; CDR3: CASSVGTPANYGYTF
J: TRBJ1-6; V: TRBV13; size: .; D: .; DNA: TGTGCCAGCAGCCTACAGACAGATTTTTATAATTCACCCCTCCACTTT; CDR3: CASSLQTDFYNSPLHF
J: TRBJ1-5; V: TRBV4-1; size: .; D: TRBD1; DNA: TGCGCCAGCAGCCAGGCAGGGGGCTATCAGCCCCAGCATTTT; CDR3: CASSQAGGYQPQHF
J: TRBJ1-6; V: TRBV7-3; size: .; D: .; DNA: TGTGCCAGCAGCTTAACGCAGGGGCCTAATTCACCCCTCCACTTT; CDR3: CASSLTQGPNSPLHF
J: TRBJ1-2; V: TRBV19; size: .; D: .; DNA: TGTGCCAGTAGTCTTTATAACTGGAACTATGGCTACACCTTC; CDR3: CASSLYNWNYGYTF
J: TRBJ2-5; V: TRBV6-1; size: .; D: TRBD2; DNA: TGTGCCAGCAGTGCAATGGCCCAAGGCGGGAGAAGATTAGAGACCCAGTACTTC; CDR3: CASSAMAQGGRRLETQYF
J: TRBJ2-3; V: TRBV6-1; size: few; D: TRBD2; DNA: TGTGCCAGCAGTGAGCGGGAGACAGATACGCAGTATTTT; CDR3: CASSERETDTQYF
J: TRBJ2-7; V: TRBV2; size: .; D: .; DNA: TGTGCCAGCAGCCGACGGGACTCAAGCTCCTACGAGCAGTACTTC; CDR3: CASSRRDSSSYEQYF
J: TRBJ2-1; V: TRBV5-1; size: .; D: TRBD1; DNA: TGCGCCAGCAGCTTTACGGGACAGGGCAATGAGCAGTTCTTC; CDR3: CASSFTGQGNEQFF
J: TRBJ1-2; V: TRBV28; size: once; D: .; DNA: TGTGCCAGCACCGAACAGCTCCTCTATGGCTACACCTTC; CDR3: CASTEQLLYGYTF
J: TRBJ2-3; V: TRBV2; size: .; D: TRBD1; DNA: TGTGCCAGCACTAAGGACAGGAGCACAGATACGCAGTATTTT; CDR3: CASTKDRSTDTQYF
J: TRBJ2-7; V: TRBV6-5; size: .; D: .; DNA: TGTGCCAGCAGTTTCTCGACAGAATCCTACGAGCAGTACTTC; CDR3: CASSFSTESYEQYF
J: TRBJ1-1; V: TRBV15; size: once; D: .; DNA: TGTGCCACCAGACAGGATCTTAACACTGAAGCTTTCTTT; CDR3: CATRQDLNTEAFF
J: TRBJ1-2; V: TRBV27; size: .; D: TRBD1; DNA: TGTGCCAGCAGTCCGCGGACAGGGGGCTATGGCTACACCTTC; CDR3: CASSPRTGGYGYTF
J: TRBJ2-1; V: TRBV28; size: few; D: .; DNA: TGTGCCACACGAACCGGCGGGATGCTCTACAATGAGCAGTTCTTC; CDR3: CATRTGGMLYNEQFF
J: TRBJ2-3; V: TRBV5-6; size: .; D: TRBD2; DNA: TGTGCCAGCAGCGGTCTAGCGGGAGCGTCAGATACGCAGTATTTT; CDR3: CASSGLAGASDTQYF
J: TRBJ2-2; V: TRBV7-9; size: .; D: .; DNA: TGTGCCAGCAGCTTATTTACAGGCTCGAACACCGGGGAGCTGTTTTTT; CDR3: CASSLFTGSNTGELFF
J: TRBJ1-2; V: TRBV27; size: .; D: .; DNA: TGTGCCAGCAGTTTTAGCGGGCGAGGCGACTATGGCTACACCTTC; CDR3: CASSFSGRGDYGYTF
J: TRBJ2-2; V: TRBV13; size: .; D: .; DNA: TGTGCCAGCAGCCATTCTACTGGGGAGCTGTTTTTT; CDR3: CASSHSTGELFF
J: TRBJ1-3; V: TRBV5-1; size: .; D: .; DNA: TGCGCCAGCAGCGTCCGGGGTGCTGGAAACACCATATATTTT; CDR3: CASSVRGAGNTIYF
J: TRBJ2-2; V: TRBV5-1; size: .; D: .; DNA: TGCGCCAGCAGCCCAATGACTAGATTTGATTCAGGGGAGCTGTTTTTT; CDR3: CASSPMTRFDSGELFF
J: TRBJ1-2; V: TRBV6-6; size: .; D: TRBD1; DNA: TGTGCCAGCAGACAGGGGCCATATGGCTACACCTTC; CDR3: CASRQGPYGYTF
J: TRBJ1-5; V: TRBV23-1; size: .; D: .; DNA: TGCGCCAGCAGTCAATTGTCGGGGGGGTATAGCAATCAGCCCCAGCATTTT; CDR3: CASSQLSGGYSNQPQHF
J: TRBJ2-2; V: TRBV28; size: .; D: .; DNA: TGTGCCAGCCGGCGGGGTGGGACCGGGGAGCTGTTTTTT; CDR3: CASRRGGTGELFF